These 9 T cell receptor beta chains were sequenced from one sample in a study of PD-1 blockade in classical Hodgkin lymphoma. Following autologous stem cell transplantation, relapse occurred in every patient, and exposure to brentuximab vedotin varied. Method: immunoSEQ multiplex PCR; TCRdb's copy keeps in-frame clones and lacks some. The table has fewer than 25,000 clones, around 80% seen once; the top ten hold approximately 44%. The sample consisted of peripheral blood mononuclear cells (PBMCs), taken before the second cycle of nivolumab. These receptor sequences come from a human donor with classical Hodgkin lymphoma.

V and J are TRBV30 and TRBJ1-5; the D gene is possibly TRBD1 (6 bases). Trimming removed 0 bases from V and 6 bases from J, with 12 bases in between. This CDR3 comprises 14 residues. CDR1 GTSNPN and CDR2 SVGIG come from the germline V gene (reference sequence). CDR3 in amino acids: CAWSVRQGLQPQHF. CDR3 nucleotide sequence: TGTGCCTGGAGTGTACGCCAGGGGCTTCAGCCCCAGCATTTT.

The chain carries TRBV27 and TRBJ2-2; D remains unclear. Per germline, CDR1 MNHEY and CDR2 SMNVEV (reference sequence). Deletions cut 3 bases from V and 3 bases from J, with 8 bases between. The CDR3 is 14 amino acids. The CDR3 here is CASSFRVHTGELFF. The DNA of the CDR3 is TGTGCCAGCAGTTTCCGGGTACACACCGGGGAGCTGTTTTTT.

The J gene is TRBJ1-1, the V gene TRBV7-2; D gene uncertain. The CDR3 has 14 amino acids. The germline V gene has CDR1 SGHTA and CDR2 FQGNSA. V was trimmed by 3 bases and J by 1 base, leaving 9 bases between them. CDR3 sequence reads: CASSFEGANTEAFF. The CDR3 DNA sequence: TGTGCCAGCAGCTTTGAGGGAGCGAACACTGAAGCTTTCTTT.

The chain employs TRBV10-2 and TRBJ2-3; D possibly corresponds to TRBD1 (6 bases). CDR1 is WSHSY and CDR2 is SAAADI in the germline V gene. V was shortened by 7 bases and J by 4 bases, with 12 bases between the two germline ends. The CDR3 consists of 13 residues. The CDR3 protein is CASNRVGSDTQYF. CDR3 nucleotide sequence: TGCGCCAGCAACAGGGTGGGGTCAGATACGCAGTATTTT.

CDR3 sequence reads: CASSISGTDYTGELFF. The CDR3 DNA reads as TGTGCCAGCTCCATCTCCGGGACAGATTACACCGGGGAGCTGTTTTTT. V gene TRBV21-1 combines with J gene TRBJ2-2; the table's TRBD1 call for D was not verified on the DNA. TRBV21-1 constitutes a pseudogene. CDR3 length equals 16 residues.

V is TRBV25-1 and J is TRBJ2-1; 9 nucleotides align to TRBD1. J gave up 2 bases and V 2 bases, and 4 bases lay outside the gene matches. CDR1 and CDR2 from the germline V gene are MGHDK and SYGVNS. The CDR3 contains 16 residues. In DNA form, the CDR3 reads TGTGCCAGCAGTGAAACCGGGACAGGGCCCTACAATGAGCAGTTCTTC. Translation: CASSETGTGPYNEQFF. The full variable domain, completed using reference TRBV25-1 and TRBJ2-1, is EADIYQTPRYLVIGTGKKITLECSQTMGHDKMYWYQQDPGMELHLIHYSYGVNSTEKGDLSSESTVSRIRTEHFPLTLESARPSHTSQYLCASSETGTGPYNEQFFGPGTRLTVL.

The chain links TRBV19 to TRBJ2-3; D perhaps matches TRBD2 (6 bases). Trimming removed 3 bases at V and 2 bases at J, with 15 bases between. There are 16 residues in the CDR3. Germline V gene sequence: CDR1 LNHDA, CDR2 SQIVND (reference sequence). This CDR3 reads CASSMVAGTSTDTQYF. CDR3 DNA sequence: TGTGCCAGTAGTATGGTTGCGGGAACGTCCACAGATACGCAGTATTTT.

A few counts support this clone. The CDR3, as DNA: TGTGCCAGCAGCTTGCTTAGCGGGGGCAATCAAGAGACCCAGTACTTC. This sequence encodes CASSLLSGGNQETQYF. The genes are TRBV5-6 and TRBJ2-5; TRBD2 matches at 9 bases. The CDR3 is made up of 16 amino acids. Germline V gene data show CDR1 as SGHDT and CDR2 as YYEEEE. V trimming: 1 base; J trimming: 2 bases; junction bases outside the gene matches: 6.

The CDR3 spells CASSETDDLRYLYF. The CDR3 nucleotides read TGTGCCAGCAGTGAAACCGACGATCTGCGGTACTTGTACTTC. This chain uses TRBV6-1 with TRBJ2-7, with D unclear. Trimming left V 2 bases short and J 12 bases short, with 20 bases between. CDR1 and CDR2 (germline): MNHNS, SASEGT. The CDR3 spans 14 residues.